This TCR beta chain was sequenced for a study of a mutant IDH1 vaccine in newly diagnosed glioma. Study background: Beforehand, treatment had been radiotherapy, temozolomide, or both; the majority received both.

With respect to this clone: What it binds is not known.

The CDR3 spans 17 residues. The V and J ends lost 4 bases and 1 base, in that order; junction bases with no gene match: 9. Germline CDR1 reads SGDLS; CDR2 reads YYNGEE. Time point described: week 5, during vaccination. Doses comprised 300 ug of mutant IDH1 20-mer peptide each, plus topical imiquimod. Sequencing used immunoSEQ multiplex PCR; TCRdb keeps in-frame clones, though not all of them. The sample has roughly 51,000 clones; 80% to 85% are singletons. The chain combines TRBV9 with TRBJ1-3; 9 bases are shared with TRBD1. Sequences were derived from PBMCs, sampled from a glioma patient whose treatment included an IDH1 peptide vaccine. This TCR was sampled from a man aged 25-45 years with glioma. CDR3 residues: CASSTKDRGGSGNTIYF. In nucleotides, the CDR3 is TGTGCCAGCAGCACCAAGGACAGGGGTGGTTCTGGAAACACCATATATTTT. The complete variable domain, with remaining parts taken from reference TRBV9 and TRBJ1-3, reads DSGVTQTPKHLITATGQRVTLRCSPRSGDLSVYWYQQSLDQGLQFLIQYYNGEERAKGNILERFSAQQFPDLHSELNLSSLELGDSALYFCASSTKDRGGSGNTIYFGEGSWLTVV.